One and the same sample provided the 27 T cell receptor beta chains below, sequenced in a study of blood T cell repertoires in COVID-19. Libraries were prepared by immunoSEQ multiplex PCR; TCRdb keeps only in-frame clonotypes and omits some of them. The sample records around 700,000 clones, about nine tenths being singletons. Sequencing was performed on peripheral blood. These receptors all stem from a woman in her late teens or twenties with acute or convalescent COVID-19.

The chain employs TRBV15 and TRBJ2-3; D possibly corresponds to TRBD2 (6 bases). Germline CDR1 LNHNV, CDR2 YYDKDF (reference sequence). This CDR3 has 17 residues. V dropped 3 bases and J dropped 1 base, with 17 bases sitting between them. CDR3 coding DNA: TGTGCCACCAGCAGGACCGGGCTAGCGTTTCGCACAGATACGCAGTATTTT. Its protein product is CATSRTGLAFRTDTQYF.

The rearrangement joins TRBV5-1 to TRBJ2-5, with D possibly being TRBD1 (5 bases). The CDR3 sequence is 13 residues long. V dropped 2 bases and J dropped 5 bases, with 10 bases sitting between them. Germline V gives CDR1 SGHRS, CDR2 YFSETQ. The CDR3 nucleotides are TGCGCCAGCAGCTTTAGTGGGGCGGAGACCCAGTACTTC. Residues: CASSFSGAETQYF. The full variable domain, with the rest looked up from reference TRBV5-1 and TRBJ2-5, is KAGVTQTPRYLIKTRGQQVTLSCSPISGHRSVSWYQQTPGQGLQFLFEYFSETQRNKGNFPGRFSGRQFSNSRSEMNVSTLELGDSALYLCASSFSGAETQYFGPGTRLLVL.

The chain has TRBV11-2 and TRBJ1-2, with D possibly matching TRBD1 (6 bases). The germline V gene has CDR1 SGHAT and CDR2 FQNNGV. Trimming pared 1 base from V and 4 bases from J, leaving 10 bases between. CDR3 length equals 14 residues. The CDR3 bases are TGTGCCAGCAGCTTAGGTAGGGGGACCTATGGCTACACCTTC. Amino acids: CASSLGRGTYGYTF.

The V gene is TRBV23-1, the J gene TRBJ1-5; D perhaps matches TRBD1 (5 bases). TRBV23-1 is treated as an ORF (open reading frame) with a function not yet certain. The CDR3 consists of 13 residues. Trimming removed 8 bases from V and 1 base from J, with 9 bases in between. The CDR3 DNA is TGCGCCAGCCTTGGACACAGCAATCAGCCCCAGCATTTT. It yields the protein CASLGHSNQPQHF.

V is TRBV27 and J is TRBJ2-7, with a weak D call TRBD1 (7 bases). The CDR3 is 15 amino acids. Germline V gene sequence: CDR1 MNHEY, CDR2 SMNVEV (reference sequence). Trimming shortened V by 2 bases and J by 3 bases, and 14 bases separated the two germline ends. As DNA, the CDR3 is TGTGCCAGCAGTTTAGTCCAGGGGGGCCTCTACGAGCAGTACTTC. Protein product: CASSLVQGGLYEQYF.

The CDR3 sequence: CASSLRGGEVRGDTQYF. The CDR3 DNA sequence: TGTGCCAGCAGCTTGCGGGGCGGGGAAGTACGCGGGGATACGCAGTATTTT. The chain employs TRBV5-5 and TRBJ2-3, with D tentatively TRBD2 (6 bases). Trimming cost V 1 base and J 6 bases, with 21 bases left between them. In germline, CDR1 is SGHKS, CDR2 YYEKEE (reference sequence). This CDR3 is 17 amino acids long.

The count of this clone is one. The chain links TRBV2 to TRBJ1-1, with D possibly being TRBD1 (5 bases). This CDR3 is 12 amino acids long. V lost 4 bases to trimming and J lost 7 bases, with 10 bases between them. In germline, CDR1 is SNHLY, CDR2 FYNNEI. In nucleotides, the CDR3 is TGTGCCAGCAGTGGGGGGGGTAGTGAAGCTTTCTTT. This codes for CASSGGGSEAFF.

Here the CDR3 reads CASSIGGSLNTEAFF. CDR3 nucleotide sequence: TGTGCCAGTAGTATTGGTGGGAGCCTGAACACTGAAGCTTTCTTT. The chain couples TRBV19 to TRBJ1-1; D unclear. Germline CDR1 and CDR2: LNHDA and SQIVND (reference sequence). Deletions cut 3 bases from V and 0 bases from J, with 11 bases between. The CDR3 has 15 residues.

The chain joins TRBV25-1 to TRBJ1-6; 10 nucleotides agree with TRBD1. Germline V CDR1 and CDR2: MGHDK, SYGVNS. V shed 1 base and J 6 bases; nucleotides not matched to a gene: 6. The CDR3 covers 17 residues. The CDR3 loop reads CASSELDRGTINSPLHF. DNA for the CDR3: TGTGCCAGCAGTGAATTGGACAGGGGGACCATTAATTCACCCCTCCACTTT.

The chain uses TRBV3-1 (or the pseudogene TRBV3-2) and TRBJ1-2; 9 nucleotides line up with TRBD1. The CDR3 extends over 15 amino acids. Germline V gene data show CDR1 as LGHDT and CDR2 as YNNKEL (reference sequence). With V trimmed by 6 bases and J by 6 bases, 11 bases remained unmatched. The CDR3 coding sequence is TGTGCCAGCAGTCAATGGGACAGGGAGGCGCATGGCTACACCTTC. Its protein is CASSQWDREAHGYTF.

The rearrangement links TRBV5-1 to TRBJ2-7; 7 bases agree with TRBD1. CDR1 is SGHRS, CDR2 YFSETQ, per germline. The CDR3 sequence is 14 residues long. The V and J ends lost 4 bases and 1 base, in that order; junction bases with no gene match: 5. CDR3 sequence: CASSPGGWSYEQYF. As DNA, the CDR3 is TGCGCCAGCAGCCCAGGGGGATGGTCCTACGAGCAGTACTTC.

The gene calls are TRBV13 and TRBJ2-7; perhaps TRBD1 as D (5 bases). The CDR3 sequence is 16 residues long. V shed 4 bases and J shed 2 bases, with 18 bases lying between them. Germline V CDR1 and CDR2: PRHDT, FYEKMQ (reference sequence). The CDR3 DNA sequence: TGTGCCAGCAGCTCCAGATCGGTAGGGGCCGCCTACGAGCAGTACTTC. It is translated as CASSSRSVGAAYEQYF.

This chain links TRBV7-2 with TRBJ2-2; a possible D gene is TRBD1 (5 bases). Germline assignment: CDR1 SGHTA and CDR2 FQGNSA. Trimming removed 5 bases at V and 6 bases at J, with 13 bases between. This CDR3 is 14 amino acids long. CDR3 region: CASSLQGVAGELFF. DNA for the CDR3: TGTGCCAGCAGCCTTCAAGGGGTCGCCGGGGAGCTGTTTTTT.

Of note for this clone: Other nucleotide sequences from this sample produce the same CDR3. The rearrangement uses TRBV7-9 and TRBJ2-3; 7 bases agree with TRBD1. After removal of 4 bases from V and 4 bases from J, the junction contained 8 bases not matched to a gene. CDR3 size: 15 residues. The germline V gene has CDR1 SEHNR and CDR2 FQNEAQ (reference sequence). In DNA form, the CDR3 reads TGTGCCAGCAGCTGGGGGCAGGGGGAAGCAGATACGCAGTATTTT. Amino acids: CASSWGQGEADTQYF.

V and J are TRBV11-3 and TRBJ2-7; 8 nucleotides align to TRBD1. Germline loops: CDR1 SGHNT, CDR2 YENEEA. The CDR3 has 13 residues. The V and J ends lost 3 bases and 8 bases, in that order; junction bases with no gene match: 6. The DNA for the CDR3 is TGTGCCAGCAGCTTCGGGACAGGAGCCCAGCAGTACTTC. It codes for CASSFGTGAQQYF. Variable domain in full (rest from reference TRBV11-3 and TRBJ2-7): EAGVVQSPRYKIIEKKQPVAFWCNPISGHNTLYWYLQNLGQGPELLIRYENEEAVDDSQLPKDRFSAERLKGVDSTLKIQPAELGDSAVYLCASSFGTGAQQYFGPGTRLTVT.

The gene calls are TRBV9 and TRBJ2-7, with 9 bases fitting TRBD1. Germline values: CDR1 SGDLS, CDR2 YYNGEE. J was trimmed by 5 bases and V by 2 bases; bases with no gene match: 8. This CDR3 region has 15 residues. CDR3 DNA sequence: TGTGCCAGCAGCGTTGACACAGGGGGCGGGAACGAGCAGTACTTC. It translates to CASSVDTGGGNEQYF.

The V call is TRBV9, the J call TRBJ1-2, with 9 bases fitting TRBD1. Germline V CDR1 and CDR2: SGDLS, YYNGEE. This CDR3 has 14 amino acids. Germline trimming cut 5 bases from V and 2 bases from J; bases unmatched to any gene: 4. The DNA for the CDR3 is TGTGCCAGCAGACAAACAGGGGGCAACTATGGCTACACCTTC. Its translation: CASRQTGGNYGYTF.

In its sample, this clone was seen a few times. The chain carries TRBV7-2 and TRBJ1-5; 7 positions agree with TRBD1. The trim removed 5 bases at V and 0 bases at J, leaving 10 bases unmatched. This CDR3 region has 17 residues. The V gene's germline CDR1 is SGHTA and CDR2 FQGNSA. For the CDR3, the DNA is TGTGCCAGCAGCCCGGGACAGCTCTCAGGTAGCAATCAGCCCCAGCATTTT. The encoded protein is CASSPGQLSGSNQPQHF.

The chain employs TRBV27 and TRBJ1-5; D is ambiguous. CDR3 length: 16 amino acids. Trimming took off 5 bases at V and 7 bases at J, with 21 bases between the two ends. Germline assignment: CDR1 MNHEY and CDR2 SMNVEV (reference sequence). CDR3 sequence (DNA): TGTGCCAGCAGTCCCTCCCCCCCAGGTTCCCGACAGCCCCAGCATTTT. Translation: CASSPSPPGSRQPQHF.

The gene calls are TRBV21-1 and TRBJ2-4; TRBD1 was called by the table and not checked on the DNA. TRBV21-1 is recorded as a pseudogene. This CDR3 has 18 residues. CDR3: CASSKEGGRGQGRIIQYF. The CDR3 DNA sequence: TGTGCCAGCAGCAAAGAAGGTGGGCGAGGACAGGGAAGGATCATTCAGTACTTC.

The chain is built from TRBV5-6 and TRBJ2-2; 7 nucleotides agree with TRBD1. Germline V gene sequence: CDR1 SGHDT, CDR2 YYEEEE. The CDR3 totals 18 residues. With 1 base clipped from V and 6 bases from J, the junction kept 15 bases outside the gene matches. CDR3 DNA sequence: TGTGCCAGCAGCTTGTGGTCGGCTACAGGGGTAGGAGCCGGGGAGCTGTTTTTT. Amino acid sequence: CASSLWSATGVGAGELFF.

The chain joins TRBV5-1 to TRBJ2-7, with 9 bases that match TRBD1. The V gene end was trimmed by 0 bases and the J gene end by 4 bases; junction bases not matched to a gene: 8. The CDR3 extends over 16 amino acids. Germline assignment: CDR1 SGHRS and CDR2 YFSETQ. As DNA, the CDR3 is TGCGCCAGCAGCTTGGGGGGGACAGGGAAGGCATACGAGCAGTACTTC. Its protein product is CASSLGGTGKAYEQYF.

This CDR3 is CASQQGSEQYF. In nucleotides, the CDR3 is TGCGCCAGCCAACAGGGGAGCGAGCAGTACTTC. This rearrangement joins TRBV5-1 to TRBJ2-7, with 7 bases fitting TRBD1. This CDR3 comprises 11 residues. After removal of 7 bases from V and 6 bases from J, the junction contained 4 bases not matched to a gene. Germline CDR1 and CDR2: SGHRS and YFSETQ.

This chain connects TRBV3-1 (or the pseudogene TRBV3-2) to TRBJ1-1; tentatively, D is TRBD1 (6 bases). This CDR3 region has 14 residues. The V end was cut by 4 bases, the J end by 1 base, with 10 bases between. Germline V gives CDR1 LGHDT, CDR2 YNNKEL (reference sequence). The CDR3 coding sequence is TGTGCCAGCAGCCTGGGGGCGCCGAACACTGAAGCTTTCTTT. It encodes CASSLGAPNTEAFF.

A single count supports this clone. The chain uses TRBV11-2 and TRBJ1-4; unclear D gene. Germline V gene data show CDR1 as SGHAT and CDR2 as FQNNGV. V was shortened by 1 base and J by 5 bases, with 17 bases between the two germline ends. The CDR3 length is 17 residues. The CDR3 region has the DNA TGTGCCAGCAGCTTAGGTTTCCGGTCAGGAGGGAATGAAAAACTGTTTTTT. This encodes CASSLGFRSGGNEKLFF.

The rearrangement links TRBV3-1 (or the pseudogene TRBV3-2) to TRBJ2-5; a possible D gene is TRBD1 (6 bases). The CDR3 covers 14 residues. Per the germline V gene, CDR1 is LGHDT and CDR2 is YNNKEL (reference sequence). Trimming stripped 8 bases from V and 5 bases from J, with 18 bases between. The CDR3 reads CASGARGREETQYF. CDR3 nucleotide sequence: TGTGCCAGCGGGGCCAGGGGTAGAGAGGAGACCCAGTACTTC.

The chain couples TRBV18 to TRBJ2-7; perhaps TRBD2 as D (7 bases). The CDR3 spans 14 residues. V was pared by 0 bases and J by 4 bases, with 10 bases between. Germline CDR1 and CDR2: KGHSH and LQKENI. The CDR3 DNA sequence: TGTGCCAGCTCACCACCGGAGGGGGGGTACGAGCAGTACTTC. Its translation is CASSPPEGGYEQYF.